These T cell receptor beta chains were read from a single sample in a study of cytomegalovirus exposure and HLA in healthy donors. Clones were read by immunoSEQ multiplex PCR, and TCRdb kept only the in-frame ones, dropping some. The sample records 130,000 or so clones, about four fifths being singletons. What was sequenced was PBMCs. These receptors were obtained from a man younger than 40 in good health and CMV-seronegative. CDR3s include the opening cysteine and the closing phenylalanine or tryptophan. Fields, in order: D gene, CDR3 length, clone size, J gene, V gene, CDR3 DNA, CDR3 protein. The D gene is left open where the match is weak. A row's size may be missing; if present it is once, few, many or a size class.

D gene: .; CDR3 length: 14; clone size: many; J gene: TRBJ2-1; V gene: TRBV28; CDR3 DNA: TGTGCCAGCAGTTCCCGACTGGCCTACAATGAGCAGTTCTTC; CDR3 protein: CASSSRLAYNEQFF
D gene: TRBD1; CDR3 length: 16; clone size: .; J gene: TRBJ1-6; V gene: TRBV5-1; CDR3 DNA: TGCGCCAGCAGCTTAGATACACCGGGGACAGCTTCACCCCTCCACTTT; CDR3 protein: CASSLDTPGTASPLHF
D gene: .; CDR3 length: 13; clone size: few; J gene: TRBJ2-5; V gene: TRBV12-5; CDR3 DNA: TGTGCTAGTGGTTTGACATACCAAGAGACCCAGTACTTC; CDR3 protein: CASGLTYQETQYF
D gene: .; CDR3 length: 13; clone size: .; J gene: TRBJ1-5; V gene: TRBV7-9; CDR3 DNA: TGTGCCAGCAGCTTATCAGGGAATCAGCCCCAGCATTTT; CDR3 protein: CASSLSGNQPQHF
D gene: .; CDR3 length: 13; clone size: few; J gene: TRBJ1-2; V gene: TRBV6-5; CDR3 DNA: TGTGCCAGCAGTTATAACCTAGCGGATGGCTACACCTTC; CDR3 protein: CASSYNLADGYTF
D gene: .; CDR3 length: 12; clone size: .; J gene: TRBJ1-5; V gene: TRBV7-2; CDR3 DNA: TGTGCCAGCAGCCGGGAAAACCAGCCCCAGCATTTT; CDR3 protein: CASSRENQPQHF
D gene: .; CDR3 length: 14; clone size: .; J gene: TRBJ2-7; V gene: TRBV5-1; CDR3 DNA: TGCGCCAGCAGCGAAAGGGACAATCTCTACGAGCAGTACTTC; CDR3 protein: CASSERDNLYEQYF
D gene: .; CDR3 length: 16; clone size: .; J gene: TRBJ1-1; V gene: TRBV19; CDR3 DNA: TGTGCCAGTAGTCCAAAAGGCGGACTAAGGGACGCTGAAGCTTTCTTT; CDR3 protein: CASSPKGGLRDAEAFF
D gene: .; CDR3 length: 15; clone size: .; J gene: TRBJ2-7; V gene: TRBV11-2; CDR3 DNA: TGTGCCAGCAGCTTAGAAACGGGGGGCCTATACGAGCAGTACTTC; CDR3 protein: CASSLETGGLYEQYF
D gene: TRBD2; CDR3 length: 14; clone size: .; J gene: TRBJ2-5; V gene: TRBV10-3; CDR3 DNA: TGTGCCATCAGTGAACTTAGCGGGGGTAGTACCCAGTACTTC; CDR3 protein: CAISELSGGSTQYF
D gene: TRBD1; CDR3 length: 14; clone size: .; J gene: TRBJ2-3; V gene: TRBV5-1; CDR3 DNA: TGCGCCAGCAGCTTCGGGACAGCCACAGATACGCAGTATTTT; CDR3 protein: CASSFGTATDTQYF
D gene: .; CDR3 length: 16; clone size: .; J gene: TRBJ1-5; V gene: TRBV2; CDR3 DNA: TGTGCCAGCAGTGAAGCGGGAGGGCACGGTAGTCAGCCCCAGCATTTT; CDR3 protein: CASSEAGGHGSQPQHF
D gene: .; CDR3 length: 13; clone size: .; J gene: TRBJ1-2; V gene: TRBV28; CDR3 DNA: TGTGCCAGCACGGCAGGGAAAGACTATGGCTACACCTTC; CDR3 protein: CASTAGKDYGYTF
D gene: TRBD1; CDR3 length: 15; clone size: .; J gene: TRBJ2-7; V gene: TRBV4-1; CDR3 DNA: TGCGCCAGCAGCCAAGACAACAGGGGGCGGTACGAGCAGTACTTC; CDR3 protein: CASSQDNRGRYEQYF
D gene: .; CDR3 length: 15; clone size: .; J gene: TRBJ2-6; V gene: TRBV7-2; CDR3 DNA: TGTGCCAGCAGCTTAGTCTCCTCTGGGGCCAACGTCCTGACTTTC; CDR3 protein: CASSLVSSGANVLTF
D gene: TRBD2; CDR3 length: 14; clone size: .; J gene: TRBJ2-5; V gene: TRBV29-1; CDR3 DNA: TGCAGCGTTGAGCAGGGACTAGCAGGAGAGACCCAGTACTTC; CDR3 protein: CSVEQGLAGETQYF
D gene: TRBD2; CDR3 length: 16; clone size: .; J gene: TRBJ2-7; V gene: TRBV5-1; CDR3 DNA: TGCGCCAGCAGCTTTTTGTCTAGCGGAAGCACCTACGAGCAGTACTTC; CDR3 protein: CASSFLSSGSTYEQYF
D gene: .; CDR3 length: 12; clone size: .; J gene: TRBJ2-7; V gene: TRBV7-2; CDR3 DNA: TGTGCCAGCGGTCAGGGATCTTACGAGCAGTACTTC; CDR3 protein: CASGQGSYEQYF
D gene: .; CDR3 length: 14; clone size: once; J gene: TRBJ1-4; V gene: TRBV6-1; CDR3 DNA: TGTGCCAGCAGTACAGACACTACAAGGGGTAAACTGTTTTTT; CDR3 protein: CASSTDTTRGKLFF
D gene: TRBD2; CDR3 length: 16; clone size: .; J gene: TRBJ2-7; V gene: TRBV4-3; CDR3 DNA: TGCGCCAGCGGCCAAGACTATAGCGGGGGGCACTACGAGCAGTACTTC; CDR3 protein: CASGQDYSGGHYEQYF
D gene: .; CDR3 length: 14; clone size: .; J gene: TRBJ1-2; V gene: TRBV4-1; CDR3 DNA: TGCGCCAGCAGCCAAGGCCCCAGGGGTGAAGGCTACACCTTC; CDR3 protein: CASSQGPRGEGYTF
D gene: .; CDR3 length: 13; clone size: .; J gene: TRBJ2-3; V gene: TRBV2; CDR3 DNA: TGTGCCAGCAGTGTCAAGCACACAGATACGCAGTATTTT; CDR3 protein: CASSVKHTDTQYF
D gene: TRBD1; CDR3 length: 16; clone size: .; J gene: TRBJ1-2; V gene: TRBV4-2; CDR3 DNA: TGTGCCAGCAGCCACGACAGGGACCGTTCCTACTATGGCTACACCTTC; CDR3 protein: CASSHDRDRSYYGYTF
D gene: .; CDR3 length: 15; clone size: .; J gene: TRBJ2-7; V gene: TRBV7-2; CDR3 DNA: TGTGCCAGCAGACCCAGGGAAAGGAGACATTACGAGCAGTACTTC; CDR3 protein: CASRPRERRHYEQYF
D gene: TRBD2; CDR3 length: 16; clone size: .; J gene: TRBJ2-7; V gene: TRBV7-2; CDR3 DNA: TGTGCCAGCAGCTCACGGACTAGCGGGAGGGTCTACGAGCAGTACTTC; CDR3 protein: CASSSRTSGRVYEQYF
D gene: .; CDR3 length: 14; clone size: .; J gene: TRBJ1-1; V gene: TRBV29-1; CDR3 DNA: TGCAGCGTTGAACTACAGGGAAAATACACTGAAGCTTTCTTT; CDR3 protein: CSVELQGKYTEAFF
D gene: .; CDR3 length: 15; clone size: few; J gene: TRBJ1-3; V gene: TRBV5-1; CDR3 DNA: TGCGCCAGCACGCCCTGGGGGGACTCTGGAAACACCATATATTTT; CDR3 protein: CASTPWGDSGNTIYF
D gene: .; CDR3 length: 14; clone size: once; J gene: TRBJ1-2; V gene: TRBV5-5; CDR3 DNA: TGTGCCAGCCTGGGGAGGGGATTTGACTATGGCTACACCTTC; CDR3 protein: CASLGRGFDYGYTF
D gene: .; CDR3 length: 15; clone size: .; J gene: TRBJ2-5; V gene: TRBV7-2; CDR3 DNA: TGTGCCAGCAGCTTATGGGTACAGGGTGGAGAGACCCAGTACTTC; CDR3 protein: CASSLWVQGGETQYF
D gene: .; CDR3 length: 18; clone size: .; J gene: TRBJ2-3; V gene: TRBV7-9; CDR3 DNA: TGTGCCAGCAGCTTACCCGCGGGTAGTGGAGGGGGCACAGATACGCAGTATTTT; CDR3 protein: CASSLPAGSGGGTDTQYF
D gene: .; CDR3 length: 12; clone size: few; J gene: TRBJ2-1; V gene: TRBV4-2; CDR3 DNA: TGTGCCAGCAGCCAAGATGGGGGCGAGCAGTTCTTC; CDR3 protein: CASSQDGGEQFF
D gene: TRBD2; CDR3 length: 15; clone size: .; J gene: TRBJ2-1; V gene: TRBV7-9; CDR3 DNA: TGTGCCAGCAGGGCGGGGGGGGGTAGGAGTATCGAGCAGTTCTTC; CDR3 protein: CASRAGGGRSIEQFF
D gene: .; CDR3 length: 16; clone size: once; J gene: TRBJ1-3; V gene: TRBV11-2; CDR3 DNA: TGTGCCAGCAGCCGCCAAGACTCCTTCTCTGGAAACACCATATATTTT; CDR3 protein: CASSRQDSFSGNTIYF
D gene: TRBD2; CDR3 length: 15; clone size: .; J gene: TRBJ2-3; V gene: TRBV7-6; CDR3 DNA: TGTGCCAGCAGCGCTCAGCGGGGGGGCTCAGATACGCAGTATTTT; CDR3 protein: CASSAQRGGSDTQYF
D gene: TRBD2; CDR3 length: 13; clone size: .; J gene: TRBJ2-1; V gene: TRBV29-1; CDR3 DNA: TGCAGCGTTGAAGGGCTAGCGGGAAATGAGCAGTTCTTC; CDR3 protein: CSVEGLAGNEQFF
D gene: .; CDR3 length: 16; clone size: few; J gene: TRBJ1-4; V gene: TRBV27; CDR3 DNA: TGTGCCAGCAGTCCCGGGACGGGAGCAACTAATGAAAAACTGTTTTTT; CDR3 protein: CASSPGTGATNEKLFF
D gene: .; CDR3 length: 14; clone size: .; J gene: TRBJ1-2; V gene: TRBV28; CDR3 DNA: TGTGCCAGCAGTTTTATCAGTTTGAACTATGGCTACACCTTC; CDR3 protein: CASSFISLNYGYTF
D gene: TRBD1; CDR3 length: 15; clone size: few; J gene: TRBJ1-1; V gene: TRBV6-5; CDR3 DNA: TGTGCCAGCAGCCTACAGGGGGCGGTGAACACTGAAGCTTTCTTT; CDR3 protein: CASSLQGAVNTEAFF
D gene: .; CDR3 length: 13; clone size: .; J gene: TRBJ1-1; V gene: TRBV5-6; CDR3 DNA: TGTGCCAGCAGCTGGGGACAGAACACTGAAGCTTTCTTT; CDR3 protein: CASSWGQNTEAFF
D gene: .; CDR3 length: 15; clone size: .; J gene: TRBJ2-1; V gene: TRBV6-5; CDR3 DNA: TGTGCCAGCAGTTACTCGTATGGGAGTTACAATGAGCAGTTCTTC; CDR3 protein: CASSYSYGSYNEQFF
D gene: .; CDR3 length: 15; clone size: .; J gene: TRBJ2-7; V gene: TRBV2; CDR3 DNA: TGTGCCAGCAGCGCCACCGGACAGATCTCCTACGAGCAGTACTTC; CDR3 protein: CASSATGQISYEQYF
D gene: TRBD2; CDR3 length: 15; clone size: .; J gene: TRBJ2-1; V gene: TRBV6-4; CDR3 DNA: TGTGCCAGCAGTCCGGGACTAGCGGACTACAATGAGCAGTTCTTC; CDR3 protein: CASSPGLADYNEQFF
D gene: TRBD1; CDR3 length: 12; clone size: .; J gene: TRBJ1-1; V gene: TRBV28; CDR3 DNA: TGTGCCAGCAGTTTATTGGGGACAGGGCGTTTCTTT; CDR3 protein: CASSLLGTGRFF
D gene: .; CDR3 length: 11; clone size: .; J gene: TRBJ2-5; V gene: TRBV20-1; CDR3 DNA: TGCAGTGCTAGAGGAGGAGGGACCCAGTACTTC; CDR3 protein: CSARGGGTQYF
D gene: TRBD1; CDR3 length: 16; clone size: .; J gene: TRBJ2-5; V gene: TRBV4-2; CDR3 DNA: TGTGCCAGCAGCCAAGCCATTGGGACAGTACAAGAGACCCAGTACTTC; CDR3 protein: CASSQAIGTVQETQYF
D gene: TRBD2; CDR3 length: 15; clone size: .; J gene: TRBJ2-7; V gene: TRBV4-1; CDR3 DNA: TGCGCCAGCAGCCAGGTAGCGGGAGAGCTACACGAGCAGTACTTC; CDR3 protein: CASSQVAGELHEQYF
D gene: .; CDR3 length: 11; clone size: .; J gene: TRBJ1-1; V gene: TRBV20-1; CDR3 DNA: TGCAGTGCTAGCTGGCGGGGGAGAGCTTTCTTT; CDR3 protein: CSASWRGRAFF
D gene: .; CDR3 length: 11; clone size: few; J gene: TRBJ2-7; V gene: TRBV29-1; CDR3 DNA: TGCAGCGTTCTTGTAACCTACGAGCAGTACTTC; CDR3 protein: CSVLVTYEQYF
D gene: TRBD2; CDR3 length: 16; clone size: .; J gene: TRBJ2-1; V gene: TRBV7-9; CDR3 DNA: TGTGCCAGCAGCGCGATGACTAGCGGGGGGCTTGGTGAGCAGTTCTTC; CDR3 protein: CASSAMTSGGLGEQFF
D gene: .; CDR3 length: 15; clone size: .; J gene: TRBJ2-7; V gene: TRBV6-4; CDR3 DNA: TGTGCCAGCAGGGTTGCGGGGCGTCGGGTGGACGAGCAGTACTTC; CDR3 protein: CASRVAGRRVDEQYF
D gene: .; CDR3 length: 13; clone size: .; J gene: TRBJ2-2; V gene: TRBV5-4; CDR3 DNA: TGTGCCAGCAGCCCCCAGGGGACCGGGGAGCTGTTTTTT; CDR3 protein: CASSPQGTGELFF
D gene: .; CDR3 length: 13; clone size: .; J gene: TRBJ1-6; V gene: TRBV25-1; CDR3 DNA: TGTGCCAGCAGTACCGGTTTTGATTCACCCCTCCACTTT; CDR3 protein: CASSTGFDSPLHF
D gene: .; CDR3 length: 14; clone size: .; J gene: TRBJ2-2; V gene: TRBV9; CDR3 DNA: TGTGCCAGCAGCGCAGGGACTAACACCGGGGAGCTGTTTTTT; CDR3 protein: CASSAGTNTGELFF
D gene: .; CDR3 length: 14; clone size: .; J gene: TRBJ2-5; V gene: TRBV4-3; CDR3 DNA: TGCGCCAGCAGCCAAGAGTATGGCGGGGAGACCCAGTACTTC; CDR3 protein: CASSQEYGGETQYF
D gene: .; CDR3 length: 13; clone size: .; J gene: TRBJ2-1; V gene: TRBV5-6; CDR3 DNA: TGTGCCAGCACCCGGGGTTTCTACAATGAGCAGTTCTTC; CDR3 protein: CASTRGFYNEQFF
D gene: TRBD2; CDR3 length: 15; clone size: .; J gene: TRBJ2-1; V gene: TRBV18; CDR3 DNA: TGTGCCAGCTCACCGGCGGGACTAGTTTCGGGTGAGCAGTTCTTC; CDR3 protein: CASSPAGLVSGEQFF
D gene: .; CDR3 length: 13; clone size: .; J gene: TRBJ2-1; V gene: TRBV7-2; CDR3 DNA: TGTGCCAGCAGCTTACTGAACCGACAAGAGCAGTTCTTC; CDR3 protein: CASSLLNRQEQFF
D gene: .; CDR3 length: 14; clone size: few; J gene: TRBJ2-7; V gene: TRBV29-1; CDR3 DNA: TGCAGCGTTGAAAGTCCGGGACTTCTCAACGAGCAGTACTTC; CDR3 protein: CSVESPGLLNEQYF
D gene: .; CDR3 length: 16; clone size: .; J gene: TRBJ1-4; V gene: TRBV4-3; CDR3 DNA: TGCGCCAGCAGCACCTTACCGGGGGATTTGAATGAAAAACTGTTTTTT; CDR3 protein: CASSTLPGDLNEKLFF
D gene: TRBD2; CDR3 length: 19; clone size: few; J gene: TRBJ2-1; V gene: TRBV4-2; CDR3 DNA: TGTGCCAGCAGCCAAGAGGGACTAGCGGGAGGGAGCTCCTACAATGAGCAGTTCTTC; CDR3 protein: CASSQEGLAGGSSYNEQFF